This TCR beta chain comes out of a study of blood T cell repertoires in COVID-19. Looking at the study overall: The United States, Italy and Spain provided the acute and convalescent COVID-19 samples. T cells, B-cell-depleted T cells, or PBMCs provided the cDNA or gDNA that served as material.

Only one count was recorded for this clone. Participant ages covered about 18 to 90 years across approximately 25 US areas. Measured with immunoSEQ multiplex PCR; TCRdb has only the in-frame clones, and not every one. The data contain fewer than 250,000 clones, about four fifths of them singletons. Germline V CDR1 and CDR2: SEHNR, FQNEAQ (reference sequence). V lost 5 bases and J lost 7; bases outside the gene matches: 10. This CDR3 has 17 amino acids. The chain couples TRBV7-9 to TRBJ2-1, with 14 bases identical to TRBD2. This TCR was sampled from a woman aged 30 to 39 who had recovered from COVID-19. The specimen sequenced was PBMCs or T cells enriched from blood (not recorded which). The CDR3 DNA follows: TGTGCCAGCAGCCCGACTAGCGGGAGGGCGGGCGTTAATGAGCAGTTCTTC. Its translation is CASSPTSGRAGVNEQFF.